This TCR beta chain came from a study of post-analysis software for immune sequencing data. Overall study: Both relapsing-remitting and secondary progressive multiple sclerosis featured among the disease courses, as did progressive-relapsing multiple sclerosis.

This clonotype was found a few times. Its antigen is currently unknown. Unique molecular identifiers were carried by the TCR beta cDNA libraries. Once roughly 0.85 to 11 million T cells were used, 400,000 to 550,000 cDNA molecules resulted. One entry per CDR3 protein results from TCRdb running MiXCR on the PCR reads. The table lists a few hundred thousand distinct CDR3 sequences, roughly 46% of them singletons. V gave up 6 bases and J gave up 3 bases, with 12 bases separating them. CDR3 length equals 14 residues. Study-wide points: Co-batched samples clustered tightly together by F measure. With TRBV5-6, TRBV5-1 and TRBV20-1 included, about five TRBV segments were more frequent in patients than in controls.

The specimen sequenced was blood. This sequence originates from a girl under 18 with multiple sclerosis. This chain joins TRBV12-3 or TRBV12-4 and TRBJ2-1; D unresolved. The CDR3 protein is CASRGTAYYNEQFF. The CDR3 DNA follows: TGTGCCAGCAGGGGAACGGCTTACTACAATGAGCAGTTCTTC.